The present T cell receptor (beta chain) was sequenced within a study of monozygotic twins with inflammatory bowel disease (dated 2019 in TCRdb). Concerning the study at large: The complete study included 30 or so monozygotic twin pairs: 19 IBD-discordant Danish pairs and nine German pairs, of which four were IBD-concordant and five were IBD-discordant. Within discordant pairs, disease-associated traits were sought mainly by comparing IBD patients with their genetically identical healthy co-twins. Each individual had, on average, about 151 000 unique TCRalpha sequences and 181 000 unique TCRbeta sequences available for analysis.

An approximately 2.5 ml peripheral blood sample was drawn into PAXgene tubes per donor and stored at -80°C. Without any T cell sorting, total RNA was extracted from whole blood using the PAXgene blood miRNA kit on an automated QIAcube. Peripheral blood from monozygotic twin pairs, either concordant or discordant for inflammatory bowel disease, underwent deep TCRalpha and TCRbeta repertoire profiling that used unique molecular barcoding. Smoking habits were recorded for all twin pairs, with individuals classified as current, former or never smokers. The library was generated by 5' RACE. For each TCR library, approximately 3.5 ug of total RNA was used. cDNA was synthesized with SMARTScribe reverse transcriptase in eight separate reactions per sample. During cDNA synthesis, unique molecular identifiers containing a 6-nucleotide sample barcode were introduced by template switching. TCRalpha and TCRbeta cDNA was amplified in two nested PCRs of 16 and 9 cycles, and bead purification was carried out after each PCR. Before amplification, cDNA was treated with uracil DNA-glycosylase and purified using the QIAquick PCR purification kit. The second PCR added Illumina TruSeq-compatible adapters along with sample-specific barcodes. TapeStation and Qubit were used to check library quality and concentration, and 5 to 6.5 ng of each library was pooled. The pooled libraries were sequenced with 2 x 100 bp reads and custom sequencing primers on an Illumina HiSeq2500 single-index Rapid Run. Concerning the study's data processing: PCR and sequencing errors were corrected by UMI-based consensus assembly using MiGEC version 1.2.6. V(D)J alignment, clonotype assembly and CDR3 extraction were performed with MiXCR version 2.1.1. To normalise gene usage, clonotype sharing and MAIT/NKT TCR abundance, the analysis used the top 1000, 10 000 and 20 000 clonotypes per sample. After downsampling to 27 000 UMIs, diversity was calculated as the inverse Simpson index using the vegan R package. Paired Mann-Whitney U tests on discordant twin pairs were used, with Benjamini-Hochberg multiple-testing correction. Reprocessed by TCRdb, the reads give a single entry per CDR3 protein sequence, without DNA. The V and J calls shown here were made by TCRdb, not taken from the authors' results. The sample's table covers fewer than 550,000 distinct CDR3 sequences. The ten largest clones capture more than 2% of the sample.

What the work shows at the level of the full study, not this receptor alone: Fewer clonotypes were shared with other individuals by IBD patients than by healthy twins, most markedly in patients showing signs of disease activity. Measured by the inverse Simpson index, TCRbeta repertoire diversity was lower in IBD patients than in their healthy co-twins. The analysis was unable to tell different T cell subtypes apart. No difference in repertoire similarity was observed between concordant and discordant twins, possibly owing to limited statistical power. Because patients were on differing immunosuppressive treatments, the repertoires may have picked up extra background noise and inter-individual variability. No single strong signal or clonotype linked to IBD turned up in the results, so the idea that one exists was not supported.

CDR1 and CDR2 (MNHNS, SASEGT) derive from the germline V gene. The CDR3 starts with the cysteine, ends with the phenylalanine, and has 17 residues. The DNA sequence is not available. About this clonotype: This clone's antigen is unknown.

In this chain, TRBV6-1 is recombined with TRBJ1-6; TCRdb selects TRBD1, and the lack of DNA leaves this call unchecked. The clonotype originates from a human donor with ulcerative colitis or Crohn's disease, or a healthy co-twin of an affected twin (not recorded which). The source material was blood. This receptor has the CDR3 CASSRTLSARENSPLHF.